Below are 21 T cell receptor beta chains sequenced from a single sample in a study of regulatory T cells in long-lasting Graves disease. Time point noted: persistent/refractory GD, antithyroid drugs over 5 years with positive TRAb. With RNA extracted from PBMCs as input, the TCR library was made. The authors built TCR beta libraries using iRepertoire HTBI primers and Arm-PCR of CDR3 regions. Each CDR3 protein is one row after TCRdb ran MiXCR on the multiplex PCR reads. The table shows some 440,000 distinct CDR3 sequences, with about 20% occurring only once. Sequenced material: peripheral blood mononuclear cells (PBMCs), taken when the disease was refractory, from a patient treated with antithyroid drugs. These receptors were obtained from a female donor with Graves disease.

This clonotype was detected many times. The chain links TRBV11-2 to TRBJ1-2; no definite D call. Trimming cost V 5 bases and J 1 base, with 8 bases left between them. This CDR3 has 13 residues. The V gene's germline CDR1 is SGHAT and CDR2 FQNNGV. The CDR3 DNA is TGTGCCAGCAGCAGGGATTATAACTATGGCTACACCTTC. Its translation: CASSRDYNYGYTF.

Ten or more counts support this clonotype. CDR3 bases: TGTGCCAGCAGCCACCGACCCACAGTGAACACTGAAGCTTTCTTT. Amino acids: CASSHRPTVNTEAFF. The chain joins TRBV6-1 to TRBJ1-1, with D hard to call. Deletions cut 6 bases from V and 0 bases from J, with 14 bases between. The V gene's germline CDR1 is MNHNS and CDR2 SASEGT. The CDR3 covers 15 residues.

This clonotype was seen a handful of times. This chain uses TRBV6-1 with TRBJ1-2; possible D gene TRBD1, 5 bases. The V and J ends lost 8 bases and 0 bases respectively, with 13 bases between them. Germline assignment: CDR1 MNHNS and CDR2 SASEGT. The CDR3 runs to 14 residues. DNA of the CDR3: TGTGCCAGCTGTCGGGAGGGACCTAACTATGGCTACACCTTC. Its protein product is CASCREGPNYGYTF.

This clonotype was detected many times. The J gene is TRBJ2-5, the V gene TRBV18, with D unresolved. V lost 1 base to trimming and J lost 5 bases, with 11 bases between them. CDR3 length: 14 amino acids. Germline V gene sequence: CDR1 KGHSH, CDR2 LQKENI. The CDR3 protein is CASSPLALAETQYF. In nucleotides, the CDR3 is TGTGCCAGCTCACCACTCGCGCTTGCGGAGACCCAGTACTTC.

This clonotype was observed a handful of times. V and J are TRBV3-1 and TRBJ1-2; D is perhaps TRBD1 (6 bases). The V end was cut by 5 bases, the J end by 7 bases, with 29 bases between. This CDR3 region has 18 residues. Germline assignment: CDR1 LGHDT and CDR2 YNNKEL (reference sequence). CDR3 in DNA: TGTGCCAGCAGCGCAGAATGGAACATGGGGGCAGGGACCGCTGGCTACACCTTC. This gives the protein CASSAEWNMGAGTAGYTF.

This clonotype came up many times. A much bigger clone sits one base away, suggesting this may be a read error. V usage is TRBV6-2 or TRBV6-3 and J usage is TRBJ1-1; perhaps TRBD1 as D (5 bases). CDR1 is MNHEY and CDR2 is SVGEGT in the germline V gene. The CDR3 is 13 residues long. V lost 4 bases and J 1 base, leaving 7 bases between the germline ends. The CDR3 loop is CASSWGSNTEAFF. The CDR3 nucleotides are TGTGCCAGCAGTTGGGGGTCGAACACTGAAGCTTTCTTT.

This clonotype appeared once. CDR3 region: CAISGDTSFGYTF. The DNA for the CDR3 is TGTGCCATCAGTGGGGATACTTCCTTCGGCTACACCTTC. V usage is TRBV10-3 and J usage is TRBJ1-2; D call uncertain. In germline, CDR1 is ENHRY, CDR2 SYGVKD. CDR3 size: 13 residues. Deletions cut 4 bases from V and 8 bases from J, with 14 bases between.

In this sample, this clonotype turned up many times. V and J are TRBV5-4 and TRBJ2-5; 8 bases map to TRBD1. The ends lost 5 bases at V and 2 bases at J; junction bases unmatched: 17. The CDR3 length is 18 residues. Germline CDR1 and CDR2: SGHNT and YYREEE (reference sequence). This CDR3 is CASRRLGQAEIDQETQYF. Here the CDR3 DNA reads TGTGCCAGCAGAAGGTTGGGACAGGCCGAAATAGATCAAGAGACCCAGTACTTC.

The chain employs TRBV15 and TRBJ2-5; unclear D gene. The length of the CDR3 is 15 residues. Germline CDR1 LNHNV, CDR2 YYDKDF (reference sequence). Trimming stripped 8 bases from V and 1 base from J, with 17 bases between. The CDR3 is CATLSAREAQETQYF. The CDR3 coding sequence is TGTGCCACCCTATCAGCCAGAGAAGCCCAAGAGACCCAGTACTTC.

This clonotype was seen repeatedly, ten times or more. In DNA form, the CDR3 reads TGTGCCAGCAGCTTAAAGCTGGACTGGCCCTGGGAGACCCAGTACTTC. It encodes CASSLKLDWPWETQYF. The chain joins TRBV7-4 to TRBJ2-5, with D possibly TRBD2 on 5 matching bases. V gave up 2 bases and J gave up 5 bases, with 18 bases separating them. The CDR3 contains 16 residues. Germline V gives CDR1 SGHVT, CDR2 SQSDAQ.

This clonotype was recorded many times. This chain joins TRBV7-2 and TRBJ1-5; no definite D call. This CDR3 comprises 15 residues. Germline V gene data show CDR1 as SGHTA and CDR2 as FQGNSA. V shed 1 base and J shed 2 bases, with 9 bases lying between them. This chain's CDR3 is CASSLVDDRNQPQHF. The CDR3 coding sequence is TGTGCCAGCAGCTTAGTAGACGACCGCAATCAGCCCCAGCATTTT.

This clonotype was seen repeatedly, ten times or more. The chain has TRBV2 and TRBJ2-7, with D uncertain. The CDR3 has 14 amino acids. Germline V gene data show CDR1 as SNHLY and CDR2 as FYNNEI. Trimming removed 2 bases from V and 0 bases from J, with 8 bases in between. The CDR3 region is CASSENSYSYEQYF. CDR3 sequence (DNA): TGTGCCAGCAGTGAAAATAGCTACTCCTACGAGCAGTACTTC.

This clonotype has a handful of counts. The chain carries TRBV10-3 and TRBJ2-7; the match to TRBD1 covers 9 bases. V was clipped by 7 bases and J by 3 bases; unmatched bases: 7. The CDR3 loop spans 14 amino acids. Germline CDR1 is ENHRY and CDR2 is SYGVKD. Here the CDR3 DNA reads TGTGCCATCAATAACGGGACAGGGCTCTACGAGCAGTACTTC. As protein: CAINNGTGLYEQYF.

This clonotype was counted ten times or more. The chain links TRBV12-3 or TRBV12-4 to TRBJ1-2; D gene ambiguous. Trimming cost V 3 bases and J 4 bases, with 12 bases left between them. This CDR3 is built from 14 residues. CDR3 residues: CASSFGRRGYGYTF. The CDR3 nucleotides read TGTGCCAGCAGTTTCGGACGCAGAGGCTATGGCTACACCTTC.

Many counts were recorded for this clonotype. This sequence joins TRBV11-2 and TRBJ2-5; possibly TRBD2 for D (6 bases). The CDR3 extends over 17 amino acids. Germline CDR1 SGHAT, CDR2 FQNNGV. V shed 5 bases and J shed 5 bases, with 24 bases lying between them. The CDR3 DNA sequence: TGTGCCAGCAGCCTACCCCGTACCGGGACTCCTTGGGAGACCCAGTACTTC. Protein sequence: CASSLPRTGTPWETQYF.

The chain uses TRBV20-1 and TRBJ2-4; no firm D call. This CDR3 contains 12 residues. Trimming stripped 1 base from V and 5 bases from J, with 6 bases between. Looked up from germline, CDR1 is DFQATT and CDR2 is SNEGSKA (reference sequence). CDR3 amino acids: CSARADENIQYF. The CDR3 DNA is TGCAGTGCTAGAGCGGATGAAAACATTCAGTACTTC.

This clonotype was recorded at least ten times. The rearrangement links TRBV29-1 to TRBJ2-2; 9 bases are a match to TRBD1. There are 16 residues in the CDR3. The germline V gene has CDR1 SQVTM and CDR2 ANQGSEA. J was trimmed by 0 bases and V by 4 bases; bases with no gene match: 6. CDR3 nucleotides: TGCAGCGTTGGGGACAGGGATGCTTCGAACACCGGGGAGCTGTTTTTT. It specifies CSVGDRDASNTGELFF.

The V call is TRBV10-3, the J call TRBJ2-7, with unresolved D. Deletions cut 4 bases from V and 0 bases from J, with 16 bases between. CDR3 length: 16 amino acids. CDR1 and CDR2 from the germline V gene are ENHRY and SYGVKD. The CDR3 bases are TGTGCCATCAGTGTTTGGCAGGCGGAAGACTCCTACGAGCAGTACTTC. Translation: CAISVWQAEDSYEQYF.

This clonotype was observed many times. This chain joins TRBV20-1 and TRBJ1-2, with TRBD1 identical over 7 bases. Germline CDR1 and CDR2: DFQATT and SNEGSKA (reference sequence). The junction had 4 bases not matched to a gene; V was cut back by 5 bases and J by 7 bases. CDR3 length: 11 residues. This CDR3 is CSAWDSSGYTF. The CDR3 DNA sequence: TGCAGTGCTTGGGACAGCAGTGGCTACACCTTC.

The chain recombines TRBV7-9 with TRBJ2-7; D is undetermined. The length of the CDR3 is 12 residues. CDR1 and CDR2 (germline): SEHNR, FQNEAQ (reference sequence). The V gene lost 4 bases and the J gene lost 3 bases, with 7 bases spanning the gap. The CDR3 DNA follows: TGTGCCAGCAGCTCGAAGGTCTACGAGCAGTACTTC. Its translation: CASSSKVYEQYF.

This clonotype was seen repeatedly, ten times or more. The chain recombines TRBV27 with TRBJ2-7; 7 positions match TRBD1. Germline V lookup: CDR1 MNHEY, CDR2 SMNVEV (reference sequence). The CDR3 has 14 residues. The V segment lost 2 bases and the J segment 6 bases; nucleotides outside the gene matches: 7. The CDR3 nucleotides read TGTGCCAGCAGTTTAACACAGGGGAATCGCGAGCAGTACTTC. Encoded protein: CASSLTQGNREQYF.